One and the same sample provided the 22 T cell receptor beta chains below, sequenced in a study of blood T cell repertoires in COVID-19. Some clones are missing from TCRdb's copy, which holds only in-frame ones; the method was immunoSEQ multiplex PCR. This sample has a few hundred thousand clones, with 85% to 90% found just once. The sample was PBMCs or T cells enriched from blood (not recorded which). The source of these receptors is a woman under 30 with acute COVID-19.

Of note for this clone: This CDR3 is also generated by other DNA sequences in the sample. The chain couples TRBV29-1 to TRBJ1-1; a possible D gene is TRBD1 (5 bases). In germline, CDR1 is SQVTM, CDR2 ANQGSEA. This CDR3 contains 11 residues. Trimming cost V 5 bases and J 1 base, with 5 bases left between them. The CDR3, as DNA: TGCAGCGTTAGGGGGAACACTGAAGCTTTCTTT. This gives the protein CSVRGNTEAFF.

V usage is TRBV2 and J usage is TRBJ2-3; the match to TRBD2 covers 15 bases. The trim removed 8 bases at V and 0 bases at J, leaving 6 bases unmatched. Germline V gene sequence: CDR1 SNHLY, CDR2 FYNNEI. The CDR3 is 17 residues long. Written as DNA, the CDR3 is TGTGCCAGCCCCGGGACTAGCGGGAGGACTAGCACAGATACGCAGTATTTT. It codes for CASPGTSGRTSTDTQYF.

V is TRBV19 and J is TRBJ1-2; TRBD1 matches 10 bases. This CDR3 spans 17 amino acids. The germline gives CDR1 LNHDA, CDR2 SQIVND (reference sequence). V was pared by 4 bases and J by 0 bases, with 8 bases of the junction left unmatched. Written as DNA, the CDR3 is TGTGCCAGTAGTACCACCGGGACAGGGGTTTCTAACTATGGCTACACCTTC. Translation: CASSTTGTGVSNYGYTF.

The V and J genes are TRBV19 and TRBJ2-1, with 15 bases lining up with TRBD2. CDR1 is LNHDA and CDR2 is SQIVND in the germline V gene (reference sequence). The CDR3 is 16 residues long. Germline trimming cut 2 bases from V and 10 bases from J; bases unmatched to any gene: 6. DNA for the CDR3: TGTGCCAGTAGTATATGGACTAGCGGGAGGGCCGGGGAGCAGTTCTTC. This translates into CASSIWTSGRAGEQFF.

This rearrangement joins TRBV5-4 to TRBJ1-1; TRBD1 might be the D (5 bases). The ends were cut back, 6 bases at V and 4 bases at J, with 13 bases in the middle. The CDR3 has 13 residues. CDR1 is SGHNT and CDR2 is YYREEE in the germline V gene (reference sequence). The CDR3 loop is CASNPRGGTEAFF. As DNA, the CDR3 is TGTGCCAGCAACCCGCGGGGGGGCACTGAAGCTTTCTTT.

This clone was detected once. The chain employs TRBV7-9 and TRBJ1-4; D gene ambiguous. Germline CDR1 reads SEHNR; CDR2 reads FQNEAQ (reference sequence). The ends were cut back, 1 base at V and 4 bases at J, with 4 bases in the middle. The CDR3 contains 13 residues. This CDR3 reads CASSLVGNEKLFF. Written as DNA, the CDR3 is TGTGCCAGCAGCTTAGTCGGTAATGAAAAACTGTTTTTT.

Comment on this clone: One junction end disagrees with the germline gene, perhaps due to a read error. The V gene is TRBV27, the J gene TRBJ1-2; 9 bases align to TRBD1. The length of the CDR3 is 12 residues. The germline CDR1 and CDR2 sequences are MNHEY and SMNVEV (reference sequence). The DNA for the CDR3 is TGTGCCAGTCTTGGGACAGGGACTTTGTGGGTCTTC. Its protein product is CASLGTGTLWVF.

The chain employs TRBV5-5 and TRBJ1-4; 7 positions match TRBD1. Germline CDR1 reads SGHKS; CDR2 reads YYEKEE (reference sequence). Trimming cost V 0 bases and J 8 bases; bases outside gene matches: 10. CDR3 size: 16 residues. CDR3 nucleotides: TGTGCCAGCAGCTTGGGAGTTGCCGGGACAGAGGAAAAACTGTTTTTT. Translated: CASSLGVAGTEEKLFF.

This clone has just a few counts. The chain couples TRBV10-3 to TRBJ1-6; unclear D gene. The germline V gene has CDR1 ENHRY and CDR2 SYGVKD. Trimming left V 1 base short and J 6 bases short, with 4 bases between. This CDR3 spans 13 amino acids. The CDR3 loop is CAISEWSNSPLHF. The CDR3 coding sequence is TGTGCCATCAGTGAGTGGAGTAATTCACCCCTCCACTTT.

The V gene is TRBV18, the J gene TRBJ1-3, with TRBD1 matching over 9 bases. V lost 3 bases, J lost 0 bases, and 9 bases stayed unmatched. CDR1 is KGHSH and CDR2 is LQKENI in the germline V gene. This CDR3 is 18 amino acids long. The CDR3, as DNA: TGTGCCAGCTCACCGGGAGCGACAGGGGGATCCTCTGGAAACACCATATATTTT. Its protein product is CASSPGATGGSSGNTIYF.

The chain employs TRBV6-1 and TRBJ1-5; a possible D gene is TRBD1 (5 bases). V lost 0 bases and J lost 7, with 16 bases in between. Per the germline V gene, CDR1 is MNHNS and CDR2 is SASEGT. The CDR3 is 16 amino acids. CDR3: CASSEAWGSGGQPQHF. CDR3 DNA: TGTGCCAGCAGTGAAGCATGGGGGTCCGGGGGGCAGCCCCAGCATTTT.

V and J are TRBV5-1 and TRBJ1-3, with 10 bases matching TRBD1. This CDR3 region has 19 residues. V lost 0 bases and J lost 0; bases outside the gene matches: 9. The germline gives CDR1 SGHRS, CDR2 YFSETQ. The CDR3: CASSLDGQTGGSSGNTIYF. CDR3 coding DNA: TGCGCCAGCAGCTTGGATGGGCAGACAGGGGGCAGCTCTGGAAACACCATATATTTT.

This clone was found once. The CDR3, as DNA: TGTGCCTGGAGCCCCACTAGGACGAACACCGGGGAGCTGTTTTTT. Translation: CAWSPTRTNTGELFF. The gene calls are TRBV30 and TRBJ2-2; possibly TRBD2 for D (5 bases). Trimming cost V 3 bases and J 0 bases, with 11 bases left between them. CDR3 length equals 15 residues. Per germline, CDR1 GTSNPN and CDR2 SVGIG (reference sequence).

This chain connects TRBV13 to TRBJ1-1, with 7 bases matching TRBD1. J was trimmed by 8 bases and V by 4 bases; bases with no gene match: 16. Germline CDR1 reads PRHDT; CDR2 reads FYEKMQ (reference sequence). The CDR3 consists of 16 residues. The CDR3 DNA follows: TGTGCCAGCAGCTCGACAGGGCGAGGATTCGAATCGGAAGCTTTCTTT. As protein: CASSSTGRGFESEAFF.

The chain links TRBV19 to TRBJ1-2; D may be TRBD1 (5 bases). Trimming cost V 5 bases and J 1 base, with 17 bases left between them. Per the germline V gene, CDR1 is LNHDA and CDR2 is SQIVND (reference sequence). This CDR3 comprises 16 residues. The CDR3, as DNA: TGTGCCAGTAGTCCGGGGGGACGGAATAATAACTATGGCTACACCTTC. Its protein product is CASSPGGRNNNYGYTF.

The V and J genes are TRBV7-9 and TRBJ2-1; 10 bases fit TRBD2. The CDR3 loop spans 15 amino acids. Germline loops: CDR1 SEHNR, CDR2 FQNEAQ (reference sequence). The V gene end was trimmed by 1 base and the J gene end by 4 bases; junction bases not matched to a gene: 1. CDR3 coding DNA: TGTGCCAGCAGCTTAGAACTAGCGGGGTACAATGAGCAGTTCTTC. Protein product: CASSLELAGYNEQFF.

The chain combines TRBV12-3 or TRBV12-4 with TRBJ1-1, with a possible D match to TRBD1 (6 bases). There are 13 residues in the CDR3. Trimming pared 3 bases from V and 3 bases from J, leaving 8 bases between. CDR3 amino acids: CASSLDSYTEAFF. The CDR3 coding sequence is TGTGCCAGCAGTTTGGACAGTTACACTGAAGCTTTCTTT.

As for this clone: The sample carries other DNA sequences with the same CDR3. The chain couples TRBV4-3 to TRBJ2-1, with D maybe TRBD2 (6 bases). Trimming stripped 1 base from V and 2 bases from J, with 9 bases between. The CDR3 consists of 15 residues. Germline V gene lookup returns CDR1 LGHNA and CDR2 YSLEER. The CDR3 spells CASSQGSGPYNEQFF. Written as DNA, the CDR3 is TGCGCCAGCAGCCAAGGTAGCGGACCCTACAATGAGCAGTTCTTC.

V usage is TRBV28 and J usage is TRBJ1-2; D possibly corresponds to TRBD1 (5 bases). There are 15 residues in the CDR3. Between the trimmed V and J ends, which lost 5 bases and 4 bases, there was a span of 17 bases. Germline loops: CDR1 MDHEN, CDR2 SYDVKM. Here the CDR3 reads CASSPPAGELYGYTF. The CDR3 coding sequence is TGTGCCAGCAGTCCCCCGGCGGGGGAGCTCTATGGCTACACCTTC.

The chain uses TRBV5-1 and TRBJ2-5; no firm D call. Trimming stripped 5 bases from V and 4 bases from J, with 18 bases between. The CDR3 sequence is 15 residues long. The V gene's germline CDR1 is SGHRS and CDR2 YFSETQ. DNA of the CDR3: TGCGCCAGCAGTTCTATGCGGCTGGAGACAGAGACCCAGTACTTC. Protein product: CASSSMRLETETQYF. The full variable domain, with the rest looked up from reference TRBV5-1 and TRBJ2-5, is KAGVTQTPRYLIKTRGQQVTLSCSPISGHRSVSWYQQTPGQGLQFLFEYFSETQRNKGNFPGRFSGRQFSNSRSEMNVSTLELGDSALYLCASSSMRLETETQYFGPGTRLLVL.

The chain couples TRBV9 to TRBJ2-1, with 13 positions matching TRBD2. The germline gives CDR1 SGDLS, CDR2 YYNGEE. J gave up 2 bases and V 2 bases, and 4 bases lay outside the gene matches. There are 17 residues in the CDR3. As DNA, the CDR3 is TGTGCCAGCAGCGTTCTCGGGACTAGCGGGACCTACAATGAGCAGTTCTTC. It codes for CASSVLGTSGTYNEQFF.

The rearrangement links TRBV10-1 to TRBJ2-7; TRBD2 agrees at 15 bases. This CDR3 region has 16 residues. V dropped 6 bases and J dropped 7; count of bases not matched to a gene: 10. Germline V CDR1 and CDR2: WNHNN, SYGVQD (reference sequence). The DNA for the CDR3 is TGCGCCAGCAGCCCACCTCCGGGACTAGCGGGAGGAGAGCAGTACTTC. Encoded protein: CASSPPPGLAGGEQYF.